The 14 T cell receptor beta chains given below trace back to one sample, sequenced in a study of T cell repertoires in cytomegalovirus infection. No antigen has been assigned to these receptors. MiXCR was run by TCRdb on the reads, yielding one entry per CDR3 protein. The table shows fewer than 950,000 distinct CDR3 sequences, with 32% occurring only once. Sequencing used cultured CD8+ T cells from PBMCs, obtained from culture after CMV antigen stimulation. These receptor sequences come from a human donor in good health (CMV status not recorded). Some clones in this sample may be carry-over from other donors' samples.

A few counts support this clonotype. The chain recombines TRBV7-9 with TRBJ2-1, with D hard to call. The CDR3 extends over 12 amino acids. CDR1 and CDR2 from the germline V gene are SEHNR and FQNEAQ (reference sequence). Trimming pared 4 bases from V and 7 bases from J, leaving 8 bases between. The CDR3, as DNA: TGTGCCAGCAGCTCGATACTAAATGAGCAGTTCTTC. As protein: CASSSILNEQFF. The whole variable domain, filled in from reference TRBV7-9 and TRBJ2-1, reads DTGVSQNPRHKITKRGQNVTFRCDPISEHNRLYWYRQTLGQGPEFLTYFQNEAQLEKSRLLSDRFSAERPKGSFSTLEIQRTEQGDSAMYLCASSSILNEQFFGPGTRLTVL.

This chain joins TRBV20-1 and TRBJ2-7, with D perhaps matching TRBD2 (5 bases). There are 13 residues in the CDR3. Germline V gene lookup returns CDR1 DFQATT and CDR2 SNEGSKA (reference sequence). V was clipped by 0 bases and J by 6 bases, with 12 bases between them. The CDR3 DNA sequence: TGCAGTGCTAGAGATCGGGGAAGCCTCGAGCAGTACTTC. Its translation: CSARDRGSLEQYF.

This clonotype came up a few times. This chain links TRBV18 with TRBJ2-1, with a weak D call TRBD2 (5 bases). The germline V gene has CDR1 KGHSH and CDR2 LQKENI. Trimming took 2 bases from V and 5 from J, leaving 16 bases between them. This CDR3 spans 16 amino acids. CDR3 sequence (DNA): TGTGCCAGCTCACCAATCGGGATGCTTGCTCACAATGAGCAGTTCTTC. It yields the protein CASSPIGMLAHNEQFF.

The chain couples TRBV2 to TRBJ2-2; maybe TRBD2 (7 bases). V lost 7 bases and J lost 10, with 19 bases in between. The germline V gene encodes CDR1 SNHLY and CDR2 FYNNEI. The CDR3 is made up of 14 amino acids. CDR3 DNA sequence: TGTGCCAGCACCGAGGGGGGGTTTTATGAGGAGCTGTTTTTT. It specifies CASTEGGFYEELFF.

This clonotype was observed many times. This chain uses TRBV7-2 with TRBJ1-1, with unresolved D. Trimming stripped 0 bases from V and 0 bases from J, with 8 bases between. CDR3 length equals 15 residues. The germline V gene has CDR1 SGHTA and CDR2 FQGNSA. CDR3 region: CASSLASSMNTEAFF. DNA for the CDR3: TGTGCCAGCAGCTTAGCCAGCAGCATGAACACTGAAGCTTTCTTT. The complete variable domain, with remaining parts taken from reference TRBV7-2 and TRBJ1-1, reads GAGVSQSPSNKVTEKGKDVELRCDPISGHTALYWYRQSLGQGLEFLIYFQGNSAPDKSGLPSDRFSAERTGGSVSTLTIQRTQQEDSAVYLCASSLASSMNTEAFFGQGTRLTVV.

The rearrangement uses TRBV4-2 and TRBJ2-7; the D is unclear. This CDR3 spans 13 amino acids. Germline-derived CDR1 and CDR2 are LGHNA and YNFKEQ. Trimming pared 4 bases from V and 4 bases from J, leaving 11 bases between. CDR3 sequence: CASSPKVGYEQYF. In DNA form, the CDR3 reads TGTGCCAGCAGCCCCAAGGTAGGGTACGAGCAGTACTTC.

The chain employs TRBV28 and TRBJ2-1; 13 bases fit TRBD2. The CDR3 consists of 16 residues. Germline CDR1 is MDHEN and CDR2 is SYDVKM. V shed 2 bases, J shed 7 bases, and the junction held 5 bases outside the gene matches. Here the CDR3 DNA reads TGTGCCAGCAGTTTAACTACTAGCGGGGGGGATAATGAGCAGTTCTTC. This sequence encodes CASSLTTSGGDNEQFF.

This clonotype has a count of ten or more. This chain joins TRBV2 and TRBJ2-3; TRBD1 or TRBD2 may be the D gene (5 bases each). The V end lost 7 bases, the J end lost 0 bases, and 14 bases lay between the germline ends. The CDR3 totals 15 residues. Germline CDR1 reads SNHLY; CDR2 reads FYNNEI. The CDR3 DNA sequence: TGTGCCAGCACTGCCGGGACGGTTAGCACAGATACGCAGTATTTT. Its translation is CASTAGTVSTDTQYF. Together with reference TRBV2 and TRBJ2-3, the CDR3 gives the full variable domain: EPEVTQTPSHQVTQMGQEVILRCVPISNHLYFYWYRQILGQKVEFLVSFYNNEISEKSEIFDDQFSVERPDGSNFTLKIRSTKLEDSAMYFCASTAGTVSTDTQYFGPGTRLTVL.

This clonotype was counted a few times. This chain links TRBV19 with TRBJ1-2, with D possibly TRBD1 on 5 matching bases. The V end lost 5 bases, the J end lost 1 base, and 17 bases lay between the germline ends. The V gene's germline CDR1 is LNHDA and CDR2 SQIVND (reference sequence). The CDR3 covers 16 residues. The DNA of the CDR3 is TGTGCCAGTAGTCCCCCTCGAGGGGCTGATAACTATGGCTACACCTTC. Its protein product is CASSPPRGADNYGYTF.

The chain uses TRBV20-1 and TRBJ1-1, with unresolved D. Trimming shortened V by 6 bases and J by 0 bases, and 11 bases separated the two germline ends. The germline CDR1 and CDR2 sequences are DFQATT and SNEGSKA (reference sequence). This CDR3 is 13 amino acids long. Written as DNA, the CDR3 is TGCAGTGCCCCCCCAGACATGAACACTGAAGCTTTCTTT. Translation gives CSAPPDMNTEAFF.

As concerns this clonotype: One end of the junction fails to match germline, which may point to a read error. The V and J genes are TRBV5-5 and TRBJ2-1; 9 bases are a match to TRBD1. The CDR3 length is 15 residues. CDR1 SGHKS and CDR2 YYEKEE come from the germline V gene (reference sequence). The CDR3 DNA sequence: TGTGCCAGCAGCAACCGGGACAGGGTTTACAATAAGCAGTTCTTC. It codes for CASSNRDRVYNKQFF.

The chain uses TRBV6-6 and TRBJ2-1, with D possibly being TRBD1 (5 bases). Germline V gene lookup returns CDR1 MNHNY and CDR2 SVGAGI (reference sequence). The CDR3 has 17 residues. Trimming stripped 0 bases from V and 2 bases from J, with 14 bases between. CDR3 in DNA: TGTGCCAGCAGTTACTCTCCTGGCAGGGTGACCTACAATGAGCAGTTCTTC. Protein product: CASSYSPGRVTYNEQFF.

This clonotype appeared a few times. This sequence joins TRBV3-1 and TRBJ2-2, with 11 bases matching TRBD2. With 0 bases clipped from V and 1 base from J, the junction kept 4 bases outside the gene matches. The V gene's germline CDR1 is LGHDT and CDR2 YNNKEL (reference sequence). The CDR3 has 18 residues. CDR3 in DNA: TGTGCCAGCAGCCAAGATCTAGCGGGGGGCCTGAACACCGGGGAGCTGTTTTTT. This encodes CASSQDLAGGLNTGELFF.

This clonotype was seen more than once but under ten times. The chain couples TRBV7-6 to TRBJ2-5, with 11 bases that match TRBD2. The CDR3 is 16 amino acids. V dropped 4 bases and J dropped 2; count of bases not matched to a gene: 6. From germline, CDR1 is SGHVS and CDR2 FNYEAQ. CDR3 sequence: CASSSRLAGNQETQYF. In DNA, the CDR3 is TGTGCCAGCAGCTCGAGACTAGCGGGGAATCAAGAGACCCAGTACTTC.